The TCR beta chain described here comes from a study of blood T cell repertoires in COVID-19. Study at large: The United States, Italy and Spain supplied acute and convalescent COVID-19 samples. Sample material is recorded as cDNA or gDNA derived from T cells, B-cell-depleted T cells, or PBMCs.

This clone appeared a few times. In the original analysis: Reference gene primer amplification in the assay estimated nucleated cell counts. Sequencing was performed with immunoSEQ multiplex PCR; in TCRdb, only in-frame clones are kept and a portion is missing. The DNA was the basis for D and trimming; V, J and clone size are from that table. The sample yields roughly 200,000 clones, 70% to 85% seen once. J lost 4 bases, V lost 6 bases, and 15 bases had no gene match. The CDR3 length is 17 residues. CDR1 and CDR2 (germline): MGHRA, YSYEKL. This sequence originates from a man between 45 and 60 years old who had recovered from COVID-19. The V call is TRBV4-1, the J call TRBJ2-3; 8 bases align to TRBD2. Material for sequencing was peripheral blood. The CDR3 nucleotides are TGCGCCAGCAGATGGGGAAGCGGGAGATTTATCCCAGATACGCAGTATTTT. Its translation: CASRWGSGRFIPDTQYF.